Listed here are 17 T cell receptor beta chains from one sample, sequenced in a study of CXCR3-negative and CXCR3-positive naive CD8 T cells. Via 5' RACE with UMI labels, TRB cDNA libraries were prepared. Using the 5' RACE reads, TCRdb records one entry per CDR3 protein without DNA. This table holds approximately 90,000 distinct CDR3 sequences. Their antigen targets remain unknown. Study conclusions and caveats: TRB CDR3s were more hydrophobic in CXCR3-positive than in CXCR3-negative naive cells.

What was sequenced was naive CXCR3+ CD8+ T cells from blood. Documented subset: CD45RO-CCR7+CD27+CD95- naive CD8+ T cells expressing CXCR3 (TNR3+). All receptors derive from a human donor in good health. Some clones in this sample may be carry-over from other donors' samples.

The chain employs TRBV29-1 and TRBJ2-5; TCRdb selects TRBD1, and the lack of DNA leaves this call unchecked. Per the germline V gene, CDR1 is SQVTM and CDR2 is ANQGSEA. The CDR3 contains 16 residues. The CDR3 spells CSVDTLGDILGETQYF.

The chain employs TRBV28 and TRBJ2-2; TCRdb's D call of TRBD1 is untestable without DNA. This CDR3 is 14 amino acids long. The germline CDR1 and CDR2 sequences are MDHEN and SYDVKM. The CDR3 spells CASRNGQATGELFF.

The chain has TRBV7-9 and TRBJ1-1. The CDR3 is 12 residues long. Germline V lookup: CDR1 SEHNR, CDR2 FQNEAQ (reference sequence). The chain's CDR3 is CASKSQGAEAFF.

CDR3 amino acids: CATSNGGVDTQYF. The V gene is TRBV12-3 or TRBV12-4, the J gene TRBJ2-3; TCRdb lists TRBD1, though no DNA is available to test this call. The CDR3 is 13 residues long.

The chain employs TRBV7-9 and TRBJ2-7. Germline CDR1 is SEHNR and CDR2 is FQNEAQ (reference sequence). This CDR3 comprises 15 residues. CDR3 amino acids: CASSEAGVGSYEQYF.

The chain uses TRBV9 and TRBJ2-7. Germline V CDR1 and CDR2: SGDLS, YYNGEE. The length of the CDR3 is 14 residues. The CDR3 loop is CASSVGQNSYEQYF.

This chain connects TRBV9 to TRBJ2-1. CDR1 is SGDLS and CDR2 is YYNGEE in the germline V gene. This CDR3 has 16 amino acids. The CDR3: CANSVGLWSSYNEQFF.

V usage is TRBV28 and J usage is TRBJ2-7; TCRdb lists TRBD1, though no DNA is available to test this call. CDR1 and CDR2 (germline): MDHEN, SYDVKM. This CDR3 contains 13 residues. This CDR3 reads CASSLGTLYEQYF.

V is TRBV19 and J is TRBJ2-3. Germline V gene sequence: CDR1 LNHDA, CDR2 SQIVND (reference sequence). The CDR3 runs 15 residues. The CDR3 here is CASSIGNRGEDTQYF.

V usage is TRBV13 and J usage is TRBJ2-2; the D gene TCRdb calls, TRBD1, cannot be checked with no DNA. Per the germline V gene, CDR1 is PRHDT and CDR2 is FYEKMQ (reference sequence). This CDR3 is 15 amino acids long. The CDR3 spells CASSPNTGAPGELFF.

The chain joins TRBV12-3 or TRBV12-4 to TRBJ2-3; TCRdb picks TRBD1, but there is no DNA to check that call. This CDR3 spans 13 amino acids. Here the CDR3 reads CASNDRFRDTQYF.

The chain joins TRBV6-2 or TRBV6-3 to TRBJ2-7; the TCRdb call, TRBD2, lacks DNA for checking. The CDR3 sequence is 16 residues long. CDR1 is MNHEY, CDR2 SVGEGT, per germline. The CDR3 sequence: CASSHYYEGDSYEQYF.

This chain joins TRBV7-2 and TRBJ2-7. Germline values: CDR1 SGHTA, CDR2 FQGNSA. This CDR3 contains 16 residues. The CDR3 region is CASSLWAQLSSYEQYF.

The CDR3: CASSQNPQGQNTGELFF. The chain uses TRBV11-1 and TRBJ2-2; TCRdb calls TRBD1, which cannot be checked without DNA. The CDR3 is made up of 17 amino acids. The V gene's germline CDR1 is SGHAT and CDR2 FQDESV (reference sequence).

This chain connects TRBV29-1 to TRBJ2-1; the TCRdb D gene call, TRBD1, has no DNA to confirm it. CDR1 and CDR2 (germline): SQVTM, ANQGSEA. There are 13 residues in the CDR3. The CDR3 reads CSVEPGEMNEQFF.

The CDR3 reads CSVEDSGGYEQYF. This chain links TRBV29-1 with TRBJ2-7; absent DNA, TCRdb's TRBD2 call cannot be checked. This CDR3 comprises 13 residues. CDR1 and CDR2 from the germline V gene are SQVTM and ANQGSEA.

The chain carries TRBV6-6 and TRBJ2-1. The CDR3 length is 12 residues. Germline loops: CDR1 MNHNY, CDR2 SVGAGI (reference sequence). The CDR3 loop is CASRVGDNEQFF.